Detailed here is one T cell receptor beta chain. The germline gives CDR1 MNHNS, CDR2 SASEGT. Trimming removed 3 bases at V and 0 bases at J, with 12 bases between. The CDR3 sequence is 16 residues long. The source of the sample is a study of blood T cell repertoires in COVID-19. Turning to the study itself: The United States, Italy and Spain provided the acute and convalescent COVID-19 samples. T cells, B-cell-depleted T cells, or PBMCs supplied cDNA or gDNA.

Per the study methods: Estimated nucleated cell counts came from reference gene primer amplification. Method: immunoSEQ multiplex PCR; TCRdb's copy keeps in-frame clones and lacks some. From that table come the V and J calls and clone size; the DNA was used to work out D and trimming. This table has about 140,000 clones, approximately 90% appearing once. V and J are TRBV6-1 and TRBJ1-5; no clear D gene. The sequenced sample consisted of peripheral blood. The sequence was collected from a woman aged 45 to 65 with acute or convalescent COVID-19. The DNA of the CDR3 is TGTGCCAGCAGTGACCGCATCGGGTTTAGCAATCAGCCCCAGCATTTT. The encoded protein is CASSDRIGFSNQPQHF.